The 30 T cell receptor beta chains below were found in one sample sequenced in a study of shared clonotypes between healthy human individuals. CD8 cells classed as naive were CD45RO-negative and positively selected for CCR7, excluding terminally differentiated effector memory CD45RA+ cells. Sequencing was performed with immunoSEQ multiplex PCR; in TCRdb, only in-frame clones are kept and a portion is missing. The data show about 590,000 clones, with just under 97% seen just once and approximately 0.1% held by the top ten. Sequencing was done on a sample of naive CD8+ T cells sorted from blood. These receptors originate from a woman in her thirties in good health.

J is TRBJ1-2 and V is TRBV5-1; no clear D gene. The V gene lost 4 bases and the J gene lost 4 bases, with 11 bases spanning the gap. The CDR3 consists of 13 residues. Per the germline V gene, CDR1 is SGHRS and CDR2 is YFSETQ. CDR3 region: CASSLHSGYGYTF. CDR3 nucleotides: TGCGCCAGCAGCCTGCACTCGGGCTATGGCTACACCTTC.

As concerns this clone: The sample holds other DNA sequences that translate to the same CDR3. The rearrangement uses TRBV19 and TRBJ1-1; no definite D call. Deletions cut 1 base from V and 2 bases from J, with 2 bases between. This CDR3 spans 12 amino acids. Germline values: CDR1 LNHDA, CDR2 SQIVND (reference sequence). CDR3 loop: CASSIGNTEAFF. CDR3 coding DNA: TGTGCCAGTAGTATAGGAAACACTGAAGCTTTCTTT.

Regarding this clone: Other nucleotide sequences from this sample produce the same CDR3. The rearrangement uses TRBV27 and TRBJ2-7; TRBD2 agrees at 7 bases. The germline V gene has CDR1 MNHEY and CDR2 SMNVEV (reference sequence). This CDR3 has 12 amino acids. V was clipped by 8 bases and J by 4 bases; unmatched bases: 5. CDR3 nucleotide sequence: TGTGCCAGCCGAGGCGGGGGTTACGAGCAGTACTTC. Its translation is CASRGGGYEQYF.

V usage is TRBV19 and J usage is TRBJ2-7, with D tentatively TRBD1 or TRBD2 (5 bases each). CDR1 LNHDA and CDR2 SQIVND come from the germline V gene (reference sequence). The length of the CDR3 is 15 residues. The V end lost 9 bases, the J end lost 2 bases, and 20 bases lay between the germline ends. The CDR3 bases are TGTGCCAGGGGCCCTCCGGGGACGGTGACCTACGAGCAGTACTTC. It specifies CARGPPGTVTYEQYF.

This chain joins TRBV7-9 and TRBJ2-2; the D gene could be TRBD1 or TRBD2 (5 bases each). The CDR3 extends over 13 amino acids. Germline V gives CDR1 SEHNR, CDR2 FQNEAQ (reference sequence). V was cut by 4 bases and J by 7 bases, with 10 bases left in between. CDR3 sequence reads: CASSSGRRGELFF. The CDR3 nucleotides are TGTGCCAGCAGCTCAGGGAGACGCGGGGAGCTGTTTTTT.

V usage is TRBV28 and J usage is TRBJ2-7; 9 bases align to TRBD1. The V and J ends lost 4 bases and 2 bases, in that order; junction bases with no gene match: 3. Germline values: CDR1 MDHEN, CDR2 SYDVKM. The CDR3 length is 14 residues. This CDR3 reads CASSYRGPTYEQYF. CDR3 sequence (DNA): TGTGCCAGCAGTTACAGGGGGCCAACCTACGAGCAGTACTTC.

A remark on this clone: Other DNA sequences of this sample code for an identical CDR3. This CDR3 is CASSLGQRYEQYF. DNA for the CDR3: TGTGCCAGCAGCTTAGGGCAGCGCTACGAGCAGTACTTC. V usage is TRBV7-6 and J usage is TRBJ2-7; unclear D gene. The V gene lost 1 base and the J gene lost 3 bases, with 7 bases spanning the gap. Germline CDR1 SGHVS, CDR2 FNYEAQ. The CDR3 is made up of 13 amino acids.

The chain uses TRBV9 and TRBJ2-5, with D unresolved. CDR3 length: 13 residues. V was shortened by 0 bases and J by 5 bases, with 8 bases between the two germline ends. The germline V gene encodes CDR1 SGDLS and CDR2 YYNGEE. CDR3 nucleotide sequence: TGTGCCAGCAGCGTAGCCGGCTCCGAGACCCAGTACTTC. Encoded protein: CASSVAGSETQYF.

This rearrangement joins TRBV7-9 to TRBJ2-7; D may be TRBD1 (5 bases). Trimming shortened V by 6 bases and J by 2 bases, and 8 bases separated the two germline ends. The CDR3 is 12 residues long. The germline V gene encodes CDR1 SEHNR and CDR2 FQNEAQ (reference sequence). CDR3 in DNA: TGTGCCAGCAGTCTGACAGCCTACGAGCAGTACTTC. Translating gives CASSLTAYEQYF.

The chain recombines TRBV5-6 with TRBJ1-3; a weak D match, TRBD1 (5 bases). V was shortened by 0 bases and J by 7 bases, with 11 bases between the two germline ends. Germline CDR1 reads SGHDT; CDR2 reads YYEEEE. The CDR3 length is 14 residues. The DNA of the CDR3 is TGTGCCAGCAGCTTGGGACAGATGCCCAACACCATATATTTT. Translating it yields CASSLGQMPNTIYF.

J is TRBJ2-7 and V is TRBV28; 9 nucleotides match TRBD2. This CDR3 comprises 15 residues. The ends lost 6 bases at V and 6 bases at J; junction bases unmatched: 12. Per the germline V gene, CDR1 is MDHEN and CDR2 is SYDVKM. CDR3 region: CASSTRLSSGSEQYF. CDR3 nucleotide sequence: TGTGCCAGCAGCACCCGATTGAGTAGCGGGAGCGAGCAGTACTTC.

The CDR3: CASSLISGQGAYEQYF. DNA for the CDR3: TGTGCCAGCAGCTTAATTAGCGGCCAGGGGGCCTACGAGCAGTACTTC. The rearrangement uses TRBV7-9 and TRBJ2-7; D is possibly TRBD1 (7 bases). CDR1 SEHNR and CDR2 FQNEAQ come from the germline V gene (reference sequence). CDR3 size: 16 residues. V lost 2 bases and J 2 bases, leaving 16 bases between the germline ends.

This chain connects TRBV10-1 to TRBJ2-5; the D gene is possibly TRBD2 (6 bases). The ends were cut back, 0 bases at V and 4 bases at J, with 9 bases in the middle. The germline V gene has CDR1 WNHNN and CDR2 SYGVQD (reference sequence). The CDR3 has 14 residues. In DNA, the CDR3 is TGCGCCAGCAGTGAGTCTCGACTAGGAGAGACCCAGTACTTC. It is translated as CASSESRLGETQYF.

V and J are TRBV13 and TRBJ2-5; 14 bases are a match to TRBD2. The V segment lost 5 bases and the J segment 4 bases; nucleotides outside the gene matches: 3. The V gene's germline CDR1 is PRHDT and CDR2 FYEKMQ (reference sequence). The CDR3 contains 15 residues. In nucleotides, the CDR3 is TGTGCCAGCAGCGCCGGACTAGCGGGAGGAGAGACCCAGTACTTC. This encodes CASSAGLAGGETQYF.

V and J are TRBV27 and TRBJ2-2; D not resolved. V was trimmed by 4 bases and J by 1 base, leaving 4 bases between them. The length of the CDR3 is 13 residues. Per germline, CDR1 MNHEY and CDR2 SMNVEV (reference sequence). In DNA, the CDR3 is TGTGCCAGCAGTTCGAGGAACACCGGGGAGCTGTTTTTT. Encoded protein: CASSSRNTGELFF.

This clone turned up a few times. The V gene is TRBV4-2, the J gene TRBJ2-7; 8 bases are shared with TRBD2. Germline lookup yields CDR1 LGHNA and CDR2 YNFKEQ. There are 14 residues in the CDR3. Trimming at V came to 5 bases and at J to 2 bases, leaving 5 bases not matched to a gene. CDR3 in DNA: TGTGCCAGCAGCTATGGGCGGGAGGCCTACGAGCAGTACTTC. Translated: CASSYGREAYEQYF.

This clone was picked up one time. The chain combines TRBV5-1 with TRBJ2-3; 8 bases fit TRBD1. J gave up 4 bases and V 0 bases, and 10 bases lay outside the gene matches. This CDR3 comprises 17 residues. Germline V lookup: CDR1 SGHRS, CDR2 YFSETQ. The CDR3 protein is CASSLEDSGGSPDTQYF. The CDR3 nucleotides read TGCGCCAGCAGCTTGGAAGACTCAGGGGGCAGCCCAGATACGCAGTATTTT.

The gene calls are TRBV13 and TRBJ1-5; D unclear. The CDR3 loop spans 14 amino acids. The V end was cut by 5 bases, the J end by 3 bases, with 11 bases between. The germline V gene encodes CDR1 PRHDT and CDR2 FYEKMQ (reference sequence). CDR3 in DNA: TGTGCCAGCAGCCTTGGGCCGTCCAATCAGCCCCAGCATTTT. Translation gives CASSLGPSNQPQHF.

V gene TRBV19 combines with J gene TRBJ2-1; the D call may be TRBD1 or TRBD2 (6 bases each). This CDR3 is built from 14 residues. From germline, CDR1 is LNHDA and CDR2 SQIVND (reference sequence). The ends were cut back, 5 bases at V and 7 bases at J, with 15 bases in the middle. The CDR3 sequence is CASSVDRRGNEQFF. The CDR3 nucleotides read TGTGCCAGTAGTGTCGACAGGAGGGGGAATGAGCAGTTCTTC.

The chain couples TRBV7-5 to TRBJ2-7. TRBV7-5 has pseudogene status. The length of the CDR3 is 15 residues. This chain's CDR3 is CVRSFLRGWVCEQYF. The CDR3 DNA is TGTGTCAGAAGCTTTCTCCGGGGCTGGGTATGCGAGCAGTACTTC.

This chain connects TRBV9 to TRBJ1-1; D perhaps matches TRBD1 (5 bases). The CDR3 loop spans 14 amino acids. The germline V gene encodes CDR1 SGDLS and CDR2 YYNGEE. Deletions cut 3 bases from V and 0 bases from J, with 9 bases between. The CDR3 DNA follows: TGTGCCAGCAGCGCTGAGGGGATGAACACTGAAGCTTTCTTT. It is translated as CASSAEGMNTEAFF. Combining the CDR3 with reference TRBV9 and TRBJ1-1 gives the whole variable domain DSGVTQTPKHLITATGQRVTLRCSPRSGDLSVYWYQQSLDQGLQFLIQYYNGEERAKGNILERFSAQQFPDLHSELNLSSLELGDSALYFCASSAEGMNTEAFFGQGTRLTVV.

This clone was seen a single time. The chain uses TRBV30 and TRBJ1-4; TRBD1 might be the D (6 bases). The germline V gene has CDR1 GTSNPN and CDR2 SVGIG (reference sequence). The CDR3 has 13 amino acids. The germline V and J ends were trimmed by 3 bases and 7 bases, with 12 bases remaining between them. CDR3: CAWRLTGSEKLFF. The CDR3 DNA reads as TGTGCCTGGAGGTTGACAGGAAGTGAAAAACTGTTTTTT.

This clone was detected only once. The rearrangement joins TRBV9 to TRBJ1-4; D is possibly TRBD1 (5 bases). From germline, CDR1 is SGDLS and CDR2 YYNGEE. V lost 1 base and J lost 10, with 20 bases in between. This CDR3 has 16 amino acids. The CDR3 here is CASSVSQGADAGKLFF. The CDR3 DNA is TGTGCCAGCAGCGTATCCCAAGGGGCAGACGCGGGAAAACTGTTTTTT.

The rearrangement links TRBV27 to TRBJ2-2, with no clear D. This CDR3 comprises 13 residues. Germline V lookup: CDR1 MNHEY, CDR2 SMNVEV (reference sequence). V shed 5 bases and J shed 7 bases, with 11 bases lying between them. DNA of the CDR3: TGTGCCAGCAGTCCCGCCTTCAACGGGGAGCTGTTTTTT. Its translation: CASSPAFNGELFF.

In its sample, this clone was seen once. Other DNA sequences within the sample encode an identical CDR3. The rearrangement links TRBV27 to TRBJ2-1, with 11 positions matching TRBD2. This CDR3 is built from 15 residues. CDR1 and CDR2 from the germline V gene are MNHEY and SMNVEV (reference sequence). V shed 2 bases, J shed 9 bases, and the junction held 6 bases outside the gene matches. CDR3 sequence (DNA): TGTGCCAGCAGTTTAGGGACTAGCGGCGCCAGTGAGCAGTTCTTC. This gives the protein CASSLGTSGASEQFF.

The genes are TRBV5-1 and TRBJ2-1; D might be TRBD2 (6 bases). V gave up 4 bases and J gave up 2 bases, with 16 bases separating them. Germline CDR1 reads SGHRS; CDR2 reads YFSETQ. There are 16 residues in the CDR3. CDR3 protein: CASSPVTSGTYNEQFF. The CDR3 DNA is TGCGCCAGCAGCCCTGTGACTAGTGGGACCTACAATGAGCAGTTCTTC.

The chain recombines TRBV29-1 with TRBJ2-7; weak D call: TRBD2 (5 bases). CDR3 length equals 14 residues. From germline, CDR1 is SQVTM and CDR2 ANQGSEA. The ends were cut back, 1 base at V and 4 bases at J, with 14 bases in the middle. CDR3 in DNA: TGCAGCGTTGAAGGTCACAGCGGTAGATACGAGCAGTACTTC. It specifies CSVEGHSGRYEQYF.

V usage is TRBV25-1 and J usage is TRBJ2-7, with 8 bases aligning to TRBD2. Per the germline V gene, CDR1 is MGHDK and CDR2 is SYGVNS. V dropped 2 bases and J dropped 4; count of bases not matched to a gene: 4. The CDR3 is 14 amino acids. In DNA form, the CDR3 reads TGTGCCAGCAGTGAAGCGGGAGGTGGGTACGAGCAGTACTTC. Protein: CASSEAGGGYEQYF.

The chain uses TRBV29-1 and TRBJ1-2, with D perhaps TRBD1 (5 bases). The V gene's germline CDR1 is SQVTM and CDR2 ANQGSEA. Trimming removed 7 bases from V and 4 bases from J, with 16 bases in between. This CDR3 region has 13 residues. CDR3 amino acids: CSAIGDLSYGYTF. As DNA, the CDR3 is TGCAGCGCCATAGGGGATTTAAGCTATGGCTACACCTTC.

This chain joins TRBV5-5 and TRBJ2-5, with TRBD1 matching over 9 bases. The CDR3 totals 17 residues. From germline, CDR1 is SGHKS and CDR2 YYEKEE (reference sequence). The J segment lost 5 bases and the V segment lost 4 bases, leaving 15 bases of the junction unmatched. The CDR3 reads CASSLQDRGWEGETQYF. The CDR3 DNA reads as TGTGCCAGCAGCCTACAGGACAGGGGTTGGGAGGGGGAGACCCAGTACTTC.